The sequence of this T cell receptor beta chain was determined in a study of T cell repertoires in cytomegalovirus infection. Study-level results: Dominant in the ex vivo response were TCR beta clonotypes restricted by HLA-C and specific for CMV.

Via MiXCR, TCRdb re-called the reads, giving one row per CDR3 protein. The data show under 70,000 distinct CDR3 sequences, with roughly a third seen just once and just under 70% held by the top ten. Germline V gene data show CDR1 as SNHLY and CDR2 as FYNNEI. CDR3 length: 13 residues. V was trimmed by 7 bases and J by 6 bases, leaving 13 bases between them. On this clonotype itself: Antigen specificity is unknown.

Sequencing input: PBMCs, sequenced either directly or after in vitro stimulation (not recorded which). The TCR sequence derives from a human donor in good health (CMV status not recorded). Some clones in this sample may be carry-over from other donors' samples. This rearrangement joins TRBV2 to TRBJ1-5; D gene unclear. The CDR3 is CASTKGSSQPQHF. CDR3 sequence (DNA): TGTGCCAGCACAAAGGGCTCCAGTCAGCCCCAGCATTTT.